The source of this T cell receptor (beta chain) is a study of cytomegalovirus exposure and HLA in healthy donors. The CDR3 is made up of 13 amino acids. V shed 5 bases and J shed 6 bases, with 11 bases lying between them. Germline-derived CDR1 and CDR2 are SGHAT and FQNNGV. The study, taken as a whole, reports: Indistinguishable V segments, including TRBV6-2 and TRBV6-3, were excluded.

The primer mix had 60 Vbeta and 13 Jbeta primers. Produced via immunoSEQ multiplex PCR; TCRdb's table is partial and in-frame only. The top ten clones hold roughly 6.2% of a sample with over 85,000 clones, roughly three quarters of them seen once. Concerning this clone: What it recognizes is unknown.

Sequenced input: PBMCs. V and J are TRBV11-2 and TRBJ2-1; D is perhaps TRBD2 (5 bases). This TCR came from a man aged 30 to 39 in good health and CMV-seropositive. For the CDR3, the DNA is TGTGCCAGCAGCCTATCCACTAGCAATGAGCAGTTCTTC. Translating gives CASSLSTSNEQFF. The complete variable domain, with remaining parts taken from reference TRBV11-2 and TRBJ2-1, reads EAGVAQSPRYKIIEKRQSVAFWCNPISGHATLYWYQQILGQGPKLLIQFQNNGVVDDSQLPKDRFSAERLKGVDSTLKIQPAKLEDSAVYLCASSLSTSNEQFFGPGTRLTVL.